This T cell receptor beta chain was observed in a study of blood T cells in healthy people across ages. Study-wide findings and caveats: Donor CMV infection status was unknown, possibly confounding age-related changes in expanded clonotypes. PBMCs were not sorted, which prevented a conclusive comparison of naive versus antigen-experienced cells.

Alongside a J-beta primer mix, a sample-barcoded 5' primer served in a second PCR lasting roughly 7 to 11 cycles. TCRdb called the 5' RACE reads again in MiXCR, with one record for every CDR3 protein. The sample has roughly 730,000 distinct CDR3 sequences; roughly 56% are singletons. A remark on this clonotype: The antigen remains unidentified.

The germline CDR1 and CDR2 sequences are MNHEY and SMNVEV (reference sequence). V trimming: 6 bases; J trimming: 0 bases; junction bases outside the gene matches: 14. The CDR3 sequence is 18 residues long. The rearrangement links TRBV27 to TRBJ2-7, with 10 nucleotides matching TRBD2. The material sequenced was blood. This TCR was sampled from a man in his forties in good health. Written as DNA, the CDR3 is TGTGCCAGCAGGAGGCGTCTAGCGGGAGTCGAACCCTCCTACGAGCAGTACTTC. This encodes CASRRRLAGVEPSYEQYF.